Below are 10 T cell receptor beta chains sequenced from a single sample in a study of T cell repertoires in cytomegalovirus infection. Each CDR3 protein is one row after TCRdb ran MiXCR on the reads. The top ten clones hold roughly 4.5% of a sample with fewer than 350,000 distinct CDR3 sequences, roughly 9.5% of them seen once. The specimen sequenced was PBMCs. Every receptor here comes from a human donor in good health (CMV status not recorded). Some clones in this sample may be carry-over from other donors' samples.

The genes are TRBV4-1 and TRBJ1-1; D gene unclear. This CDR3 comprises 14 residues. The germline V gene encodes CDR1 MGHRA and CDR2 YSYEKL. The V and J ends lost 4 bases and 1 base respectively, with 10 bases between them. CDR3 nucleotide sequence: TGCGCCAGCAGCCCACATAAGGGGAACACTGAAGCTTTCTTT. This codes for CASSPHKGNTEAFF.

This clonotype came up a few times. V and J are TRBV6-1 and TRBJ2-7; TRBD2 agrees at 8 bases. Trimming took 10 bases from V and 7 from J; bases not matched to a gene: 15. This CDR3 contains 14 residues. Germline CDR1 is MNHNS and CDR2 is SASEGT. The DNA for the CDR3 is TGTGCCACCCAGGTGAAGCGGGAGTTGGGGGAGCAGTACTTC. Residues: CATQVKRELGEQYF.

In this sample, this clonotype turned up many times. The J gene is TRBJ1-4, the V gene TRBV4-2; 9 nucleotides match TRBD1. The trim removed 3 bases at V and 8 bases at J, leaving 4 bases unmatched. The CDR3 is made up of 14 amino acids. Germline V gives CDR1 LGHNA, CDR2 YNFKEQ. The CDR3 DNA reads TGTGCCAGCAGCCAGGGACAGGGCCGGGAAAAACTGTTTTTT. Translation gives CASSQGQGREKLFF.

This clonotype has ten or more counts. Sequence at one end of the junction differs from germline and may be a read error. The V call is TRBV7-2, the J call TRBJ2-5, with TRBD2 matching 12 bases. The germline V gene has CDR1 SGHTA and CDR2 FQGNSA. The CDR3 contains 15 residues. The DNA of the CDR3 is TGTGCCAGCAGCTCGGGACTAGCGGGCCAAGAGATCCAGTACTTC. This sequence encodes CASSSGLAGQEIQYF.

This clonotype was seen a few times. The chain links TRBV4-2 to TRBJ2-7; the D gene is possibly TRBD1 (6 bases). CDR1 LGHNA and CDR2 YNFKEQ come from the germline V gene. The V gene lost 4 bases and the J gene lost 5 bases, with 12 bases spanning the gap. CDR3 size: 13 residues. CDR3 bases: TGTGCCAGCAGCCCCGGGACAAGGGACGAGCAGTACTTC. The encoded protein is CASSPGTRDEQYF.

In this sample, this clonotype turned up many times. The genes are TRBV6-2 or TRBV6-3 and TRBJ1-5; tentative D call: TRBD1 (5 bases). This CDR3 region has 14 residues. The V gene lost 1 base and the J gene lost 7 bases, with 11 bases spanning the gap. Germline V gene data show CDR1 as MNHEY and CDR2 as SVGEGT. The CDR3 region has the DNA TGTGCCAGCAGTTACTTGGCAGGGCGGCAGCCCCAGCATTTT. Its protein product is CASSYLAGRQPQHF.

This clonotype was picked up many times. The CDR3 DNA reads TGTGCCAGCAGCCATCGACTACCCCCCACAGATACGCAGTATTTT. This translates into CASSHRLPPTDTQYF. The chain uses TRBV7-2 and TRBJ2-3; tentatively, D is TRBD2 (5 bases). Germline lookup yields CDR1 SGHTA and CDR2 FQGNSA. V was clipped by 5 bases and J by 2 bases, with 14 bases between them. The length of the CDR3 is 15 residues.

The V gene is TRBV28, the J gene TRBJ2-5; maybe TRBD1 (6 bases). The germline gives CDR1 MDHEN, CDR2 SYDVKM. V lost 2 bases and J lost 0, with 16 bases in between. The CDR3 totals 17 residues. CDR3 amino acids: CASSLSSGTQYQETQYF. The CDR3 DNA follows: TGTGCCAGCAGTTTAAGTTCCGGGACACAGTACCAAGAGACCCAGTACTTC.

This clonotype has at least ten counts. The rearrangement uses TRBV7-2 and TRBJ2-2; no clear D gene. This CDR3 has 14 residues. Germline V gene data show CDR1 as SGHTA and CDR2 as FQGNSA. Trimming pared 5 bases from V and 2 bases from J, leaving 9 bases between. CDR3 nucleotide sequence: TGTGCCAGCAGCCCCATTCGAAACACCGGGGAGCTGTTTTTT. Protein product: CASSPIRNTGELFF.

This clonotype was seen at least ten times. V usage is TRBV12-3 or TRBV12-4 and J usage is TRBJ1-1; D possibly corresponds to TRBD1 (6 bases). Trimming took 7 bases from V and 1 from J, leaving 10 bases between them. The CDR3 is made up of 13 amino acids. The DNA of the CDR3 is TGTGCCAGCACCTTGACAGGGAACACTGAAGCTTTCTTT. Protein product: CASTLTGNTEAFF.